This TCR beta chain emerged from a study of T cell changes during pregnancy in multiple sclerosis. Profiled with immunoSEQ multiplex PCR; TCRdb holds only in-frame clones, not every one. The table shows around 88,000 clones, with roughly 92% occurring only once. The germline gives CDR1 MNHEY, CDR2 SVGAGI. The CDR3 loop spans 13 amino acids. V was pared by 3 bases and J by 6 bases, with 3 bases of the junction left unmatched. This receptor was obtained from a female donor with multiple sclerosis, enrolled in a pregnancy study. This material consisted of peripheral blood, taken in the first trimester of pregnancy. The V gene is TRBV6-5, the J gene TRBJ2-7; 9 bases are a match to TRBD2. CDR3 DNA sequence: TGTGCCAGCAGTTATAGCGGGAGATCCGAGCAGTACTTC. Translated, it gives CASSYSGRSEQYF.